This T cell receptor beta chain was sequenced during a study of memory CD4+ T cells and cytomegalovirus serostatus. Single viable CD3+CD4+CD8-CD45RO+ cells were sorted as the memory CD4+ T cells. The CDR3 has 16 amino acids. Germline values: CDR1 SGDLS, CDR2 YYNGEE. V shed 4 bases and J shed 9 bases, with 20 bases lying between them. The protocol was immunoSEQ multiplex PCR, while the TCRdb copy is restricted to in-frame clones and leaves out a portion. The sample records tens of thousands of clones, under 85% being singletons. This clone has more than one count but fewer than ten. The receptor's source is an adult in good health and CMV-seronegative. Sequenced material: memory CD4+ T cells from blood. The chain recombines TRBV9 with TRBJ1-6; D is undetermined. CDR3 amino acids: CASSSSPDGFFSPLHF. In DNA form, the CDR3 reads TGTGCCAGCAGCTCGTCCCCTGATGGCTTCTTTTCACCCCTCCACTTT.